Each of the 30 T cell receptor beta chains below was sequenced from the same sample in a study of tumor and adjacent non-tumor tissue in lung cancer. No cell sorting was done before RNA was extracted from the tissue. The normal lung tissue was taken more than 3 cm from the tumor edge. A modified ARM-PCR protocol with three rounds of nested PCR amplified TCRbeta. Using its own MiXCR run on the multiplex PCR reads, TCRdb lists one record per CDR3 protein. The sample lists almost 75,000 distinct CDR3 sequences, less than 75% seen once, with 28% in the top ten. Input material: distant non-tumor lung tissue. The receptors were sampled from a woman aged 45-60 years with non-small cell lung cancer.

As to this clonotype: Lacking the conserved final phenylalanine or tryptophan, this CDR3 likely reflects a read error. The chain employs TRBV6-6 and TRBJ1-5; perhaps TRBD1 as D (6 bases). The CDR3 runs 13 residues. Germline CDR1 MNHNY, CDR2 SVGAGI (reference sequence). V dropped 7 bases and J dropped 1 base, with 8 bases sitting between them. This CDR3 reads CASNGGSNQPQHL. The CDR3 DNA follows: TGTGCCAGCAACGGGGGCAGCAATCAGCCCCAGCATCTT.

Points on this clonotype: At one of its ends the junction is not consistent with the germline gene, which may arise from a read error. The chain carries TRBV6-2 or TRBV6-3 and TRBJ2-1; TRBD2 is a possible D gene (5 bases). The CDR3 consists of 14 residues. Germline assignment: CDR1 MNHEY and CDR2 SVGEGT. The CDR3 here is CASRPGCTNNEHFF. The CDR3 coding sequence is TGTGCCAGCAGGCCGGGATGTACTAACAATGAGCACTTCTTC.

This chain joins TRBV28 and TRBJ2-5; 9 positions match TRBD2. This CDR3 has 13 amino acids. CDR1 is MDHEN, CDR2 SYDVKM, per germline. V lost 6 bases to trimming and J lost 8 bases; unmatched junction nucleotides: 7. The CDR3 nucleotides are TGTGCCAGCAGGACAGCGGGAGGCCAAACCCAGTACTTC. Translated: CASRTAGGQTQYF.

About this clonotype itself: One end of the junction fails to match germline, which may point to a read error. The J gene is TRBJ1-1, the V gene TRBV6-5; 8 nucleotides line up with TRBD1. Per the germline V gene, CDR1 is MNHEY and CDR2 is SVGAGI. This CDR3 spans 12 amino acids. This CDR3 is CSSSEPRGRAFF. The CDR3 coding sequence is TGTTCCAGCAGTGAGCCCAGGGGGCGAGCTTTCTTT.

The V gene is TRBV12-3 or TRBV12-4, the J gene TRBJ1-5; D uncertain. The CDR3 runs to 15 residues. Trimming removed 3 bases from V and 5 bases from J, with 14 bases in between. CDR3 sequence (DNA): TGTGCCAGCAGTTTTGCTCCTGCGAGCTATCAGCCCCAGCATTTT. Protein sequence: CASSFAPASYQPQHF.

Of note for this clonotype: A junction boundary mismatches the germline segment, possibly from a read error. V is TRBV10-1 and J is TRBJ2-1; a weak D match, TRBD1 (6 bases). In germline, CDR1 is WNHNN, CDR2 SYGVQD (reference sequence). The CDR3 runs 17 residues. The CDR3 DNA reads as TGCACCAGCAGTCCGGACAGCGGCTTTGGCAGTGGCTATGAGCAGTTATTC. It yields the protein CTSSPDSGFGSGYEQLF.

J is TRBJ1-3 and V is TRBV28; D remains unclear. Germline CDR1 MDHEN, CDR2 SYDVKM. The V end was cut by 5 bases, the J end by 0 bases, with 8 bases between. The CDR3 runs to 14 residues. CDR3 bases: TGTGCCAGCAGTATCGGAAACTCTGGAAACACCATATATTTT. It translates to CASSIGNSGNTIYF. Using reference TRBV28 and TRBJ1-3 for the parts outside the CDR3, the full variable domain is DVKVTQSSRYLVKRTGEKVFLECVQDMDHENMFWYRQDPGLGLRLIYFSYDVKMKEKGDIPEGYSVSREKKERFSLILESASTNQTSMYLCASSIGNSGNTIYFGEGSWLTVV.

This clonotype was observed at least ten times. The chain couples TRBV24-1 to TRBJ1-1, with D uncertain. V lost 7 bases to trimming and J lost 7 bases, with 9 bases between them. Per germline, CDR1 KGHDR and CDR2 SFDVKD. The CDR3 is made up of 11 amino acids. The CDR3 DNA reads as TGTGCCACCAGGTACGGAAATGAAGCTTTCTTT. It translates to CATRYGNEAFF.

A word on this clonotype: Possible read error: a much larger clone is one base away. The chain has TRBV12-3 or TRBV12-4 and TRBJ1-2, with 9 bases lining up with TRBD1. The trim removed 6 bases at V and 4 bases at J, leaving 9 bases unmatched. The CDR3 runs to 15 residues. Here the CDR3 reads CASSYDRGWGYGYTF. The DNA of the CDR3 is TGTGCCAGCAGCTACGACAGGGGGTGGGGCTATGGCTACACCTTC.

In the case of this clonotype: A read error is possible here, since a much larger clone lies one base away. The rearrangement uses TRBV20-1 and TRBJ1-1; 10 positions match TRBD1. Germline CDR1 and CDR2: DFQATT and SNEGSKA (reference sequence). The J segment lost 0 bases and the V segment lost 7 bases, leaving 8 bases of the junction unmatched. The CDR3 has 15 residues. Here the CDR3 reads CSGLGDRGMNTEAFF. In DNA form, the CDR3 reads TGCAGTGGGTTGGGGGACAGGGGAATGAACACTGAAGCTTTCTTT.

Comments on this clonotype: The conserved closing phenylalanine or tryptophan is absent in this CDR3, likely reflecting a read error. As DNA, the CDR3 is TGCAGTGTTAGAAGGCAGGTTACCAACACTGATGCTTTCATT. Translated, it gives CSVRRQVTNTDAFI. The chain joins TRBV20-1 to TRBJ1-1; D is unclear. CDR3 length: 14 residues. Per germline, CDR1 DFQATT and CDR2 SNEGSKA (reference sequence).

With respect to this clonotype: Just one base apart from a much larger clone, this may be a read error. The chain employs TRBV12-3 or TRBV12-4 and TRBJ1-5; 12 nucleotides agree with TRBD1. There are 14 residues in the CDR3. The V and J ends lost 6 bases and 7 bases, in that order; junction bases with no gene match: 4. The CDR3 DNA is TGTGCCAGCAGGGGGACAGGGGGCGACCAGCCCCAGCATTTT. It encodes CASRGTGGDQPQHF.

This clonotype was recorded at least ten times. The chain uses TRBV10-1 and TRBJ1-6, with D tentatively TRBD1 (6 bases). This CDR3 contains 15 residues. Per germline, CDR1 WNHNN and CDR2 SYGVQD (reference sequence). Trimming took 5 bases from V and 7 from J, leaving 15 bases between them. The CDR3 nucleotides read TGCGCCAGCAGTAGCCGGGACACCCAGAATTCACCCCTCCACTTT. Translated: CASSSRDTQNSPLHF.

This clonotype was observed once. The rearrangement links TRBV11-2 to TRBJ2-7; the D gene could be TRBD1 or TRBD2 (5 bases each). Trimming stripped 4 bases from V and 1 base from J, with 20 bases between. The CDR3 loop spans 17 amino acids. Germline lookup yields CDR1 SGHAT and CDR2 FQNNGV. The CDR3 here is CASSWNAGTVSSYEQYF. Written as DNA, the CDR3 is TGTGCCAGCAGCTGGAATGCCGGGACGGTCAGTTCCTACGAGCAGTACTTC. Together with reference TRBV11-2 and TRBJ2-7, the CDR3 gives the full variable domain: EAGVAQSPRYKIIEKRQSVAFWCNPISGHATLYWYQQILGQGPKLLIQFQNNGVVDDSQLPKDRFSAERLKGVDSTLKIQPAKLEDSAVYLCASSWNAGTVSSYEQYFGPGTRLTVT.

The V gene is TRBV5-1, the J gene TRBJ2-1; D gene ambiguous. The CDR3 runs to 15 residues. Trimming took 6 bases from V and 0 from J, leaving 13 bases between them. Per germline, CDR1 SGHRS and CDR2 YFSETQ. CDR3 bases: TGCGCCAGCATGCAGCGCCAAAACTCCTACAATGAGCAGTTCTTC. Its protein product is CASMQRQNSYNEQFF.

As concerns this clonotype: Given a much more abundant clone one base away, this may be a read error. This chain uses TRBV4-1 with TRBJ1-2; D is perhaps TRBD1 (6 bases). CDR1 is MGHRA, CDR2 YSYEKL, per germline. The CDR3 has 16 residues. Trimming removed 0 bases at V and 5 bases at J, with 16 bases between. CDR3: CASSQDIQTGEYGYTF. The CDR3 nucleotides are TGCGCCAGCAGCCAAGATATACAGACAGGTGAGTATGGCTACACCTTC.

Of note for this clonotype: A junction end diverges from the germline sequence, so it may reflect a read error. The genes are TRBV28 and TRBJ2-2; perhaps D is TRBD1 or TRBD2 (5 bases each). Germline V gene sequence: CDR1 MDHEN, CDR2 SYDVKM. This CDR3 is 13 amino acids long. Here the CDR3 reads CAGSHQGTGDLFF. DNA of the CDR3: TGTGCCGGCAGTCACCAGGGCACCGGGGATCTGTTTTTT.

Note on this clonotype: A read error is possible here, since a much larger clone lies one base away. The V call is TRBV20-1, the J call TRBJ2-5, with 13 bases aligning to TRBD2. The CDR3 runs 15 residues. The J segment lost 2 bases and the V segment lost 8 bases, leaving 8 bases of the junction unmatched. Germline assignment: CDR1 DFQATT and CDR2 SNEGSKA (reference sequence). The CDR3 spells CSTSRLAGGQETQYF. The CDR3 DNA reads TGCAGTACTTCGAGACTAGCGGGAGGACAAGAGACCCAGTACTTC.

Concerning this clonotype: The germline gene is not matched at one end of the junction; a read error may be the cause. The chain employs TRBV11-2 and TRBJ1-5, with D maybe TRBD1 (6 bases). Germline V lookup: CDR1 SGHAT, CDR2 FQNNGV. This CDR3 contains 13 residues. The CDR3 spells CANSVDRNQPQRF. CDR3 DNA sequence: TGTGCCAACAGCGTAGACAGGAACCAGCCCCAGCGTTTT.

Concerning this clonotype itself: One junction end disagrees with the germline gene, perhaps due to a read error. This sequence joins TRBV5-4 and TRBJ2-3, with TRBD1 matching over 7 bases. Germline V lookup: CDR1 SGHNT, CDR2 YYREEE (reference sequence). The CDR3 length is 14 residues. The DNA of the CDR3 is TGTGCCAGTAGCCCGACAGGGAGCACAGATACGCTGTATTTT. The encoded protein is CASSPTGSTDTLYF.

The rearrangement joins TRBV20-1 to TRBJ2-7, with a tentative D call TRBD2 (6 bases). Germline V gene lookup returns CDR1 DFQATT and CDR2 SNEGSKA (reference sequence). Trimming pared 6 bases from V and 4 bases from J, leaving 7 bases between. The CDR3 extends over 10 amino acids. CDR3: CSAGLYEQYF. DNA for the CDR3: TGCAGTGCCGGACTATACGAGCAGTACTTC.

On this clonotype itself: One end of the junction varies from germline; a read error may be responsible. The rearrangement joins TRBV6-5 to TRBJ1-6; no clear D. The CDR3 loop spans 14 amino acids. The germline CDR1 and CDR2 sequences are MNHEY and SVGAGI. CDR3 DNA: TGTGACAGCAGTTACGATAGAGAAAAATCACCCCTCCACTTT. It yields the protein CDSSYDREKSPLHF.

Notes on this clonotype: An end of the junction differs from the germline gene, which may be a read error. The chain employs TRBV29-1 and TRBJ2-2; 9 bases agree with TRBD2. CDR3 length: 15 amino acids. Per the germline V gene, CDR1 is SQVTM and CDR2 is ANQGSEA. The CDR3, as DNA: TGCAGCGTTGCTCTCCTGGCGGGAGGGGTCGGGAAGCTGTTTTTT. It yields the protein CSVALLAGGVGKLFF.

This clonotype was seen a few times. Here the CDR3 omits its conserved ending phenylalanine or tryptophan, so a read error is the likely source. This chain joins TRBV11-1 and TRBJ2-3; 7 bases align to TRBD1. CDR1 is SGHAT, CDR2 FQDESV, per germline (reference sequence). CDR3 length: 14 residues. CDR3: CTSSIATGADTQYL. CDR3 nucleotide sequence: TGTACCAGCAGTATAGCTACAGGGGCTGATACGCAGTATTTG.

For this clonotype: A much larger clone is a single base away; this may be a read error. V is TRBV4-1 and J is TRBJ2-6, with TRBD1 matching over 9 bases. This CDR3 region has 16 residues. Looked up from germline, CDR1 is MGHRA and CDR2 is YSYEKL. As DNA, the CDR3 is TGCGCCAACAGCCAAGGGACAGGGACTGGGGCCAACGTCCTGACTTTC. Translation: CANSQGTGTGANVLTF.

In the case of this clonotype: It may be a read error: a sequence one base away is much more abundant. The V call is TRBV12-3 or TRBV12-4, the J call TRBJ2-2; 9 nucleotides line up with TRBD1. The junction had 4 bases not matched to a gene; V was cut back by 7 bases and J by 4 bases. There are 14 residues in the CDR3. The DNA for the CDR3 is TGTGCCAGCATCAAGACAGGGGGCACCGGGGAGCTGTTTTTT. This translates into CASIKTGGTGELFF.

Details on this clonotype: A clone one base away is much larger, so this may be a read error. The chain employs TRBV6-5 and TRBJ1-6, with a weak D call TRBD1 (5 bases). Trimming pared 7 bases from V and 7 bases from J, leaving 14 bases between. CDR1 is MNHEY and CDR2 is SVGAGI in the germline V gene. This CDR3 has 14 amino acids. This chain's CDR3 is CASTWDGKNSPLHF. CDR3 bases: TGTGCCAGCACTTGGGACGGAAAAAATTCACCCCTCCACTTT.

Worth noting for this clonotype: This CDR3 is missing its conserved last phenylalanine or tryptophan, likely due to a read error. The CDR3 bases are TGTGTCAGCAGTTTCACAGGGGCGGAGAATGGCTACACCATC. Protein: CVSSFTGAENGYTI. This rearrangement joins TRBV6-6 to TRBJ1-2, with TRBD1 identical over 7 bases. This CDR3 has 14 residues. Per the germline V gene, CDR1 is MNHNY and CDR2 is SVGAGI (reference sequence).

In its sample, this clonotype was seen many times. The CDR3 protein is CSAPSLGGQGVGQPQHF. Written as DNA, the CDR3 is TGCAGTGCTCCCTCCCTGGGGGGGCAGGGAGTGGGTCAGCCCCAGCATTTT. The chain combines TRBV20-1 with TRBJ1-5, with a possible D match to TRBD1 (6 bases). Germline lookup yields CDR1 DFQATT and CDR2 SNEGSKA (reference sequence). The ends were cut back, 5 bases at V and 6 bases at J, with 26 bases in the middle. This CDR3 has 17 residues.

Turning to this clonotype: Its ends do not fully match the called genes, so a read error is possible. The chain carries TRBV6-5 and TRBJ2-1, with 11 bases matching TRBD2. This CDR3 is built from 15 residues. The V gene's germline CDR1 is MNHEY and CDR2 SVGAGI. This CDR3 is CASILSGRAYNAQFF. The CDR3 nucleotides read TGTGCCAGCATACTTAGCGGGAGGGCCTACAATGCGCAGTTCTTC.